This T cell receptor (beta chain) was captured by sequencing in a study of vaccination effects on CD4 cells after COVID-19. Study-wide background: Two-dose BNT162b2 or mRNA-1273 vaccination was given to participants. General study points: Late post-vaccination samples showed marked contraction of infection- and vaccine-induced clones.

Using viral peptide pools, the ViraFEST assay grew out antigen-specific CD4+ T cells prior to sequencing. The authors isolated CD4+ T cells after roughly 10 days of culture. According to the study, vaccine recipients showed no prior SARS-CoV-2 infection and negative nucleocapsid antibodies. Culturing of under 2.5 million PBMC per well took place with approximately 10 IU/ml IL-2 and approximately 9.9 ug/ml peptides. This CDR3 is built from 15 residues. V trimming: 1 base; J trimming: 7 bases; junction bases outside the gene matches: 6. CDR1 is SGHTA, CDR2 FQGTGA, per germline. TCRdb's copy holds only in-frame clones and misses some; the assay was immunoSEQ multiplex PCR. The data show some 68,000 clones, about 65% seen once. Comments on this clone: Antigen: not known.

The receptor was derived from a human donor who received a COVID-19 vaccine. The source was CD4+ T cells from PBMCs cultured with HCoV-OC43 spike peptides, collected before COVID-19 vaccination. Regarding subset: HCoV-OC43 spike overlapping peptide pool stimulation. The chain employs TRBV7-3 and TRBJ2-1; TRBD1 aligns across 8 bases. The CDR3 reads CASSLSGTGWNEQFF. DNA for the CDR3: TGTGCCAGCAGCTTAAGTGGGACAGGATGGAATGAGCAGTTCTTC.